The sequence of this T cell receptor beta chain was determined in a study of CD4 T cell repertoires in COVID-19. Study-wide points: Some SARS-CoV-2 clonotypes, between 7 and 25%, recurred in SARS-CoV and/or HKU1 cultures. Sharing of several most expanded SARS-CoV-2-reactive clonotypes across memory subsets suggested intraclonal diversification.

The germline V gene has CDR1 SGHRS and CDR2 YFSETQ. The CDR3 runs to 15 residues. Trimming took 4 bases from V and 4 from J; bases not matched to a gene: 9. These patients had recovered from COVID-19 ranging mild to severe. The memory T cells were sequenced right after ex vivo isolation, without culture. TCRdb's table, derived via immunoSEQ multiplex PCR, lists solely in-frame clones and lacks some. The sample carries fewer than 100,000 clones, around 82% recorded once. Concerning this clone: Its antigen is not identified.

The sequenced sample was CD4+ T cells from peripheral blood, obtained after recovery from COVID-19. The sequence came from a human donor who had COVID-19. The chain is built from TRBV5-1 and TRBJ1-2; 8 nucleotides match TRBD1. The DNA of the CDR3 is TGCGCCAGCAGCGAGCCGACAGGGGAGGGCTATGGCTACACCTTC. It is translated as CASSEPTGEGYGYTF.